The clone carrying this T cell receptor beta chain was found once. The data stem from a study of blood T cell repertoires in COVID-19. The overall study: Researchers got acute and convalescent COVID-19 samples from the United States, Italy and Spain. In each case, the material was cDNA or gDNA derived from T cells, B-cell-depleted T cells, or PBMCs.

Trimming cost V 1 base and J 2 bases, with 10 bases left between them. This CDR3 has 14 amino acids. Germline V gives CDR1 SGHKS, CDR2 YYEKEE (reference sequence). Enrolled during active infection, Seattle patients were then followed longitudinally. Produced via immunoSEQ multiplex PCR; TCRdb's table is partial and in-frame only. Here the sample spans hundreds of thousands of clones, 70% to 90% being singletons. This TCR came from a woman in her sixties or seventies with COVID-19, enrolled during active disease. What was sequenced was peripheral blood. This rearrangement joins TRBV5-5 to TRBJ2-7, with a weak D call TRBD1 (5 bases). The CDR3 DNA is TGTGCCAGCAGCTTGTTACAGGCGCCCTACGAGCAGTACTTC. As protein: CASSLLQAPYEQYF.